This T cell receptor beta chain derives from a study of blood T cell repertoires in COVID-19. At the level of the study: Italy, Spain and the United States were the sources of the convalescent and acute COVID-19 samples. T cells, B-cell-depleted T cells, or PBMCs supplied cDNA or gDNA.

Original processing notes: Reference gene primers were amplified, and this amplification served to estimate nucleated cell counts. Assay: immunoSEQ multiplex PCR; the TCRdb copy retains only in-frame clones and omits some. From that table come the V and J calls and clone size; the DNA was used to work out D and trimming. Of about 51,000 clones in the sample, around 93% were seen once. Unmatched junction bases numbered 6, after V lost 1 base and J lost 4 bases. CDR3 length equals 16 residues. Germline-derived CDR1 and CDR2 are SGHTA and FQGNSA. Sample: peripheral blood. The TCR was taken from a middle-aged man with acute or convalescent COVID-19. The chain combines TRBV7-2 with TRBJ2-2; the match to TRBD2 covers 7 bases. CDR3 nucleotides: TGTGCCAGCAGCTTAGTTCTGGCGGGGGTCACCGGGGAGCTGTTTTTT. The encoded protein is CASSLVLAGVTGELFF.